Here is one TCR beta chain with its context. The antigen is not known. The data originate from a study of CD8 T cells in Susac syndrome. Findings and limits, study-wide: In its TCR sequencing and HLA analysis, the study acknowledged that the number of individuals was relatively small.

The authors reverse transcribed roughly 0.5 to 1 ug RNA with random hexamers. TCR beta CDR3 was amplified by immunoSEQ covering 54 Vbeta and 13 Jbeta. TCRdb independently ran MiXCR on the immunoSEQ multiplex PCR reads; one entry per CDR3 protein. The sample consists of fewer than 350,000 distinct CDR3 sequences, around 91% of them appearing once. From blood CD8+ and CD4+ T cells, TCR beta sequences were generated. The TEMRA cells underwent FACS enrichment, while the CD8+ and CD4+ T cells underwent negative isolation. This receptor was identified in a human donor with multiple sclerosis. Sequenced input: CD8+ T cells from PBMCs.

The CDR3 loop is CASTERTGGYTEAFF. CDR3 sequence (DNA): TGTGCCAGCACCGAAAGGACAGGGGGTTACACTGAAGCTTTCTTT. The V call is TRBV28, the J call TRBJ1-1; 10 positions match TRBD1. CDR3 size: 15 residues. Germline V lookup: CDR1 MDHEN, CDR2 SYDVKM. V lost 7 bases, J lost 3 bases, and 8 bases stayed unmatched.